The clone carrying this T cell receptor beta chain has only a few counts. Its specificity is unknown. This sample was included in a study of regulatory T cells in long-lasting Graves disease. Study-level results: Comparison showed that persistent patients shared more public clonotypes (fewer than 3,000) than new patients (approximately 870). Accuracy may have been reduced by the small sample size. The work looked only at peripheral blood and did not look at thyroid tissue. Gene preferences differed: TRBV28, TRBJ1-2, TRBJ2-5 in persistent cases.

The sample's time point: persistent/refractory GD, antithyroid drugs over 5 years with positive TRAb. Extracted RNA from PBMCs served as the source of the TCR library. The authors built TCR beta libraries using iRepertoire HTBI primers and Arm-PCR of CDR3 regions. TCRdb reanalysed the multiplex PCR reads using MiXCR and keeps one entry per CDR3 protein. Of a few hundred thousand distinct CDR3 sequences in the sample, about a quarter were seen once. Trimming took 0 bases from V and 5 from J; bases not matched to a gene: 7. The CDR3 has 16 amino acids. The germline gives CDR1 DFQATT, CDR2 SNEGSKA (reference sequence).

This sequence originates from a female donor with Graves disease. The chain couples TRBV20-1 to TRBJ2-5, with 12 bases identical to TRBD1. This specimen consisted of peripheral blood mononuclear cells (PBMCs), obtained when the disease was refractory, from a patient treated with antithyroid drugs. For the CDR3, the DNA is TGCAGTGCTAGAGACCCGGGACAGGGGGCATTGGAGACCCAGTACTTC. It translates to CSARDPGQGALETQYF.